Sequencing of this T cell receptor (beta chain) was carried out in a study of OX40 agonist ivuxolimab in advanced cancers. Study-wide background: From 23 to 79 years was the age range, with a mean of roughly 64 years, and over 70% were male.

Regarding this clone: As yet, its antigen is unknown.

Some clones are missing from TCRdb's copy, which holds only in-frame ones; the method was immunoSEQ multiplex PCR. The sample holds about 84,000 clones; more than 80% are singletons and the top ten take around 2.7%. Study results and limitations: Expanded clones were, on average, more numerous in CD8+ T cells than in CD4+. Undetermined was the antigen specificity of the expanded peripheral T cells.

Germline CDR1 LNHDA, CDR2 SQIVND (reference sequence). V was pared by 5 bases and J by 9 bases, with 14 bases between. CDR3 length: 14 amino acids. V gene TRBV19 combines with J gene TRBJ1-6; D gene unclear. The receptor was isolated from an adult with an advanced solid tumor such as melanoma, head and neck, liver or kidney cancer. The starting material was CD4+ or CD8+ T cells sorted from blood, obtained in a trial of the OX40 agonist ivuxolimab. The CDR3 sequence: CASSPRTGSSPLHF. The CDR3, as DNA: TGTGCCAGTAGTCCCCGTACGGGGAGTTCACCCCTCCACTTT.